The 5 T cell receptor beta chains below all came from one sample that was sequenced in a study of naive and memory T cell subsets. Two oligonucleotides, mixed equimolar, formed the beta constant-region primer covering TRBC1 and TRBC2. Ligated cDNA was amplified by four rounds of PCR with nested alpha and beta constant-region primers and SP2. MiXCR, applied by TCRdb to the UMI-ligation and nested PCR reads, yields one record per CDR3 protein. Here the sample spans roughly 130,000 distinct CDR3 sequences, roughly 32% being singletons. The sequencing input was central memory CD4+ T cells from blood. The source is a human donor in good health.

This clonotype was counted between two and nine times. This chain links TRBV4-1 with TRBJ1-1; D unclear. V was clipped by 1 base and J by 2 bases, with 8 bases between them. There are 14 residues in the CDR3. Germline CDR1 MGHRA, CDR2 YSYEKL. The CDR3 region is CASSQVRLNTEAFF. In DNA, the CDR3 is TGCGCCAGCAGCCAAGTCAGACTTAACACTGAAGCTTTCTTT.

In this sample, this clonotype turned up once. The CDR3 region is CASSLTPQQPQHF. The CDR3 bases are TGTGCCAGCAGCTTGACTCCTCAACAGCCCCAGCATTTT. This chain connects TRBV5-4 to TRBJ1-5; D call uncertain. Germline loops: CDR1 SGHNT, CDR2 YYREEE (reference sequence). The CDR3 is 13 residues long. The V end lost 1 base, the J end lost 7 bases, and 9 bases lay between the germline ends.

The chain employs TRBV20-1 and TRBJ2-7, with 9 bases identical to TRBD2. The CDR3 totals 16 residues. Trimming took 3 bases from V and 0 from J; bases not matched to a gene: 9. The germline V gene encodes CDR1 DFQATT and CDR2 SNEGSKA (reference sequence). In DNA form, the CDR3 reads TGCAGTGCTAGCAGATTCGGGACTAGCCTCTCCTACGAGCAGTACTTC. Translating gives CSASRFGTSLSYEQYF.

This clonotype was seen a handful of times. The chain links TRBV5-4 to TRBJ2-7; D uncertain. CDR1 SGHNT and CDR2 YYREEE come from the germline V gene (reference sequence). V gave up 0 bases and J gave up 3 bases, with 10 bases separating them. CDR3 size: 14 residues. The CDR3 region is CASSLDSLVYEQYF. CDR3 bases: TGTGCCAGCAGCTTGGACAGTCTGGTCTACGAGCAGTACTTC.

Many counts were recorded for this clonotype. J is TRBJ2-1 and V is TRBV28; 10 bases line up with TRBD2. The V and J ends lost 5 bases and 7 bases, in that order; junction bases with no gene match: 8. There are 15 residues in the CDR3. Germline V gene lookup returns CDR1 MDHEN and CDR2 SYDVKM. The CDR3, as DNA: TGTGCCAGCAGTGGGGCTAGCGGGAGTAGGAATGAGCAGTTCTTC. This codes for CASSGASGSRNEQFF. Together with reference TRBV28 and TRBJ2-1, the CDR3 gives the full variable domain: DVKVTQSSRYLVKRTGEKVFLECVQDMDHENMFWYRQDPGLGLRLIYFSYDVKMKEKGDIPEGYSVSREKKERFSLILESASTNQTSMYLCASSGASGSRNEQFFGPGTRLTVL.